The rows below give T cell receptor beta chains drawn from one sample of a study of blood T cells in healthy people across ages. TCRdb recomputed calls from the 5' RACE reads with MiXCR, one row per CDR3 protein. Of approximately 2,000,000 distinct CDR3 sequences in the sample, roughly 43% were seen once. Sequenced input: blood. Receptors originate from a human donor in good health. CDR3s include the opening cysteine and the closing phenylalanine or tryptophan. D genes are given only for firm matches. Rows give clone size only sometimes, using once, few, many, or a class for an expanded clone.

j_gene: TRBJ1-1; abundance: -; v_gene: TRBV29-1; d_gene: -; CDR3nt: TGCAGCGTCGTCGGCAGCTCCCTACTGAACACTGAAGCTTTCTTT; CDR3aa: CSVVGSSLLNTEAFF
j_gene: TRBJ2-1; abundance: -; v_gene: TRBV2; d_gene: TRBD2; CDR3nt: TGTGCCAGCAGGGTCGGATTTAGCGGGGGGGCAAGGAATGAGCAGTTCTTC; CDR3aa: CASRVGFSGGARNEQFF
j_gene: TRBJ1-1; abundance: -; v_gene: TRBV29-1; d_gene: -; CDR3nt: TGCAGCGTTGAAATATTGCCGATCGCTGAAGCTTTCTTT; CDR3aa: CSVEILPIAEAFF
j_gene: TRBJ1-1; abundance: -; v_gene: TRBV3-1; d_gene: -; CDR3nt: TGTGCCAGCAGCTTAGACCCCAAGGTTGGAAGAGGGACTGAAGCTTTCTTT; CDR3aa: CASSLDPKVGRGTEAFF
j_gene: TRBJ2-5; abundance: few; v_gene: TRBV29-1; d_gene: TRBD1; CDR3nt: TGCAGCGTTAACACAGGGGGTCGGCAAGAGACCCAGTACTTC; CDR3aa: CSVNTGGRQETQYF
j_gene: TRBJ1-5; abundance: -; v_gene: TRBV12-5; d_gene: -; CDR3nt: TGTGCTAGTGGTTTGGTATGGCAGCCCCAGCATTTT; CDR3aa: CASGLVWQPQHF
j_gene: TRBJ2-1; abundance: -; v_gene: TRBV2; d_gene: -; CDR3nt: TGTGCCAGCAGTGAATCGGGGGAATCCTACGAGCAGTTCTTC; CDR3aa: CASSESGESYEQFF
j_gene: TRBJ2-3; abundance: -; v_gene: TRBV4-2; d_gene: -; CDR3nt: TGTGCCAGCAGCCAAGAGGATGCTAGCACAGATACGCAGTATTTT; CDR3aa: CASSQEDASTDTQYF
j_gene: TRBJ2-1; abundance: -; v_gene: TRBV20-1; d_gene: -; CDR3nt: TGCAGTGCTGGGGGGTCGGCGGGGTCGTACAATGAGCAGTTCTTC; CDR3aa: CSAGGSAGSYNEQFF
j_gene: TRBJ2-7; abundance: -; v_gene: TRBV29-1; d_gene: -; CDR3nt: TGCAGCGTAGCAAACGGGGGAGAAGAGCAGTACTTC; CDR3aa: CSVANGGEEQYF
j_gene: TRBJ2-7; abundance: -; v_gene: TRBV29-1; d_gene: TRBD2; CDR3nt: TGCAGCGGTAGCGGGGGGGCCTCCTACGAGCAGTACTTC; CDR3aa: CSGSGGASYEQYF
j_gene: TRBJ1-1; abundance: -; v_gene: TRBV2; d_gene: -; CDR3nt: TGTGCCAGCAACCCTGGATGGAAGACCTATGAAGCTTTCTTT; CDR3aa: CASNPGWKTYEAFF
j_gene: TRBJ2-3; abundance: -; v_gene: TRBV4-1; d_gene: -; CDR3nt: TGCGCCAGGGCGACCCACTCCACAGATACGCAGTATTTT; CDR3aa: CARATHSTDTQYF
j_gene: TRBJ2-7; abundance: few; v_gene: TRBV28; d_gene: -; CDR3nt: TGTGCCAGCACACCCCTCTACGAGCAGTACTTC; CDR3aa: CASTPLYEQYF
j_gene: TRBJ2-3; abundance: -; v_gene: TRBV12-3/TRBV12-4; d_gene: -; CDR3nt: TGTGCCAGCAGTTTACAGCGAGCGACAGCAGATACGCAGTATTTT; CDR3aa: CASSLQRATADTQYF
j_gene: TRBJ1-2; abundance: -; v_gene: TRBV7-9; d_gene: -; CDR3nt: TGTGCCAGCAGCTTAAACAAGGGGAATGGCTACACCTTC; CDR3aa: CASSLNKGNGYTF
j_gene: TRBJ2-1; abundance: -; v_gene: TRBV4-3; d_gene: -; CDR3nt: TGCGCCAGCAGCCAAGATTCCGGGATAGATGAGCAGTTCTTC; CDR3aa: CASSQDSGIDEQFF
j_gene: TRBJ1-2; abundance: few; v_gene: TRBV5-5; d_gene: TRBD1; CDR3nt: TGTGCCAGCAGCTTACCGGGACAGATTTTGGATGGCTACACCTTC; CDR3aa: CASSLPGQILDGYTF
j_gene: TRBJ2-3; abundance: few; v_gene: TRBV7-8; d_gene: -; CDR3nt: TGTGCCAGCACCTCCAAGCGGGGACACACAGATACGCAGTATTTT; CDR3aa: CASTSKRGHTDTQYF
j_gene: TRBJ1-1; abundance: few; v_gene: TRBV9; d_gene: -; CDR3nt: TGTGCCAGCAGCGTAGCTGGGGGAGTCACTGAAGCTTTCTTT; CDR3aa: CASSVAGGVTEAFF
j_gene: TRBJ1-5; abundance: -; v_gene: TRBV20-1; d_gene: -; CDR3nt: TGCAGTGTACTAGGAGGACTAACCGGGACCGGCGTTTCCCAGCCCCAGCATTTT; CDR3aa: CSVLGGLTGTGVSQPQHF
j_gene: TRBJ2-1; abundance: -; v_gene: TRBV7-8; d_gene: -; CDR3nt: TGTGCCAGCAGCCCAACATCTCGTGCCTACAATGAGCAGTTCTTC; CDR3aa: CASSPTSRAYNEQFF
j_gene: TRBJ2-5; abundance: few; v_gene: TRBV7-2; d_gene: -; CDR3nt: TGTGCCAGCAGCTTATTCTTCCCGGGACAAAAGCAAGAGACCCAGTACTTC; CDR3aa: CASSLFFPGQKQETQYF
j_gene: TRBJ2-1; abundance: -; v_gene: TRBV7-9; d_gene: -; CDR3nt: TGTGCCAGCAGCTCCCTTAATAGCGGCAATAAGCAGTTCTTC; CDR3aa: CASSSLNSGNKQFF
j_gene: TRBJ2-5; abundance: -; v_gene: TRBV6-2/TRBV6-3; d_gene: TRBD2; CDR3nt: TGTGCCAGCAGTTACTCGATTCCCCGCGGACTAGCGGGGGATCCTCAGACGGAGACCCAGTACTTC; CDR3aa: CASSYSIPRGLAGDPQTETQYF
j_gene: TRBJ2-3; abundance: many; v_gene: TRBV3-1; d_gene: TRBD2; CDR3nt: TGTGCCAGCAGCCCCGGGGGGACCAGCACAGATACGCAGTATTTT; CDR3aa: CASSPGGTSTDTQYF
j_gene: TRBJ2-5; abundance: -; v_gene: TRBV7-8; d_gene: -; CDR3nt: TGTGCCAGCAGCTTCCTAAGAGGAACTAAAAAAGAGACCCAGTACTTC; CDR3aa: CASSFLRGTKKETQYF
j_gene: TRBJ1-1; abundance: -; v_gene: TRBV7-3; d_gene: -; CDR3nt: TGTGCCAGCAAAGCGACAGCCCTTTCGAACACTGAAGCTTTCTTT; CDR3aa: CASKATALSNTEAFF
j_gene: TRBJ1-2; abundance: -; v_gene: TRBV12-3/TRBV12-4; d_gene: -; CDR3nt: TGTGCCAGCAGTCCCCGGGGTAGCGGCTACACCTTC; CDR3aa: CASSPRGSGYTF
j_gene: TRBJ2-1; abundance: few; v_gene: TRBV10-3; d_gene: -; CDR3nt: TGTGCCATCAGTGCCCTCGAGGTATACAATGAGCAGTTCTTC; CDR3aa: CAISALEVYNEQFF
j_gene: TRBJ2-7; abundance: few; v_gene: TRBV20-1; d_gene: TRBD2; CDR3nt: TGCAGTGCTAGTTCTCTGCGGGGGAATACCTACGAGCAGTACTTC; CDR3aa: CSASSLRGNTYEQYF
j_gene: TRBJ2-3; abundance: few; v_gene: TRBV5-6; d_gene: -; CDR3nt: TGTGCCAGCAGCTTACCGGGACTGCCAGATACGCAGTATTTT; CDR3aa: CASSLPGLPDTQYF
j_gene: TRBJ2-7; abundance: -; v_gene: TRBV6-6; d_gene: -; CDR3nt: TGTGCCAGCAGTCAGCGGTCTGGGCAGTACTTC; CDR3aa: CASSQRSGQYF
j_gene: TRBJ1-2; abundance: -; v_gene: TRBV9; d_gene: TRBD1; CDR3nt: TGTGCCAGCAGCGTAGAGGCAGGGGGCTGGTATGGCTACACCTTC; CDR3aa: CASSVEAGGWYGYTF
j_gene: TRBJ2-1; abundance: -; v_gene: TRBV6-2/TRBV6-3; d_gene: -; CDR3nt: TGTGCCAGCAGCCCGACTCCCTTTGAGCAGTTCTTC; CDR3aa: CASSPTPFEQFF
j_gene: TRBJ2-7; abundance: few; v_gene: TRBV28; d_gene: -; CDR3nt: TGTGCCAGCAGTTTTTTTGGCAGGGCCTACGAGCAGTACTTC; CDR3aa: CASSFFGRAYEQYF
j_gene: TRBJ2-3; abundance: -; v_gene: TRBV6-5; d_gene: -; CDR3nt: TGTGCCAGCAGTTACGGCGCAGGGTTCGGAGCAGATACGCAGTATTTT; CDR3aa: CASSYGAGFGADTQYF
j_gene: TRBJ2-7; abundance: many; v_gene: TRBV20-1; d_gene: TRBD1; CDR3nt: TGCAGTGCTCCAGGGGGCAGCTCCTACGAGCAGTACTTC; CDR3aa: CSAPGGSSYEQYF
j_gene: TRBJ1-2; abundance: few; v_gene: TRBV19; d_gene: -; CDR3nt: TGTGCCAGTAGTAAGACACCGGCGCTCTATGGCTACACCTTC; CDR3aa: CASSKTPALYGYTF
j_gene: TRBJ1-2; abundance: many; v_gene: TRBV4-3; d_gene: -; CDR3nt: TGCGCCAGCAGCCTGGACAGTCTTAACTATGGCTACACCTTC; CDR3aa: CASSLDSLNYGYTF
j_gene: TRBJ2-5; abundance: few; v_gene: TRBV11-2; d_gene: -; CDR3nt: TGTGCCAGCAGCTTAGGACTGGGGTCGTACTTC; CDR3aa: CASSLGLGSYF
j_gene: TRBJ1-1; abundance: once; v_gene: TRBV28; d_gene: TRBD1; CDR3nt: TGTGCCAGCAGCGGGACAGGGGGTGGGTACACTGAAGCTTTCTTT; CDR3aa: CASSGTGGGYTEAFF
j_gene: TRBJ1-5; abundance: -; v_gene: TRBV20-1; d_gene: -; CDR3nt: TGCAGTGCTAGAACGTTGGGCAATCAGCCCCAGCATTTT; CDR3aa: CSARTLGNQPQHF
j_gene: TRBJ2-7; abundance: -; v_gene: TRBV10-3; d_gene: -; CDR3nt: TGTGCCATCCAGACAGCATCCTACGAGCAGTACTTC; CDR3aa: CAIQTASYEQYF
j_gene: TRBJ2-1; abundance: -; v_gene: TRBV20-1; d_gene: -; CDR3nt: TGCAGTGCCCGGTCGCCTTACAATGAGCAGTTCTTC; CDR3aa: CSARSPYNEQFF
j_gene: TRBJ2-1; abundance: few; v_gene: TRBV20-1; d_gene: TRBD2; CDR3nt: TGCAGTGCGCAGGGACTAGGAGGGTATGAGCAGTTCTTC; CDR3aa: CSAQGLGGYEQFF
j_gene: TRBJ2-1; abundance: -; v_gene: TRBV5-1; d_gene: -; CDR3nt: TGCGCCAGCAGCTTGGCCGAGGCTAGCATCGATGAGCAGTTCTTC; CDR3aa: CASSLAEASIDEQFF
j_gene: TRBJ1-2; abundance: few; v_gene: TRBV29-1; d_gene: -; CDR3nt: TGCAGCGGCATCGATCTGGGATACTATGGCTACACCTTC; CDR3aa: CSGIDLGYYGYTF
j_gene: TRBJ1-1; abundance: -; v_gene: TRBV10-3; d_gene: -; CDR3nt: TGTGCCATCAGTGCCTCGGGGGCAACTGAAGCTTTCTTT; CDR3aa: CAISASGATEAFF
j_gene: TRBJ2-6; abundance: -; v_gene: TRBV7-9; d_gene: -; CDR3nt: TGTGCCAGCAGCCCCCCTTATTCGATCGGGGCCAACGTCCTGACTTTC; CDR3aa: CASSPPYSIGANVLTF
j_gene: TRBJ2-7; abundance: few; v_gene: TRBV4-3; d_gene: -; CDR3nt: TGCGCCAGCAGCCAGGACAGGAGGGTGTACAATGAGCAGTACTTC; CDR3aa: CASSQDRRVYNEQYF
j_gene: TRBJ2-5; abundance: -; v_gene: TRBV24-1; d_gene: TRBD2; CDR3nt: TGTGCCACCAGTGAGCTAGGGACTAGCGGGGGTCCTCTTAAAGAGACCCAGTACTTC; CDR3aa: CATSELGTSGGPLKETQYF